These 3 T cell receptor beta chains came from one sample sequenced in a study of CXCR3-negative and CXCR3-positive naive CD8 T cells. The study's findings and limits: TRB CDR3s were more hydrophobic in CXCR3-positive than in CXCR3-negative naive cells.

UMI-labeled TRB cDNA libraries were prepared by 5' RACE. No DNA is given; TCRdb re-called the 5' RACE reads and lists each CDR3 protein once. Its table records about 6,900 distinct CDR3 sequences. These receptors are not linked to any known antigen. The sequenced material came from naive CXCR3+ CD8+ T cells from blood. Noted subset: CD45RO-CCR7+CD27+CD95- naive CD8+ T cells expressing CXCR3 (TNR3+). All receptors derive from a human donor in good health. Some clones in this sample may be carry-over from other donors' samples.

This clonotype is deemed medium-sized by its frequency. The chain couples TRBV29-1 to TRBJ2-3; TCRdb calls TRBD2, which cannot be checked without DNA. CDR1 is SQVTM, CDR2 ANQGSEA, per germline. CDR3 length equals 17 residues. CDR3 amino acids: CSVESLAGDLGTDTQYF.

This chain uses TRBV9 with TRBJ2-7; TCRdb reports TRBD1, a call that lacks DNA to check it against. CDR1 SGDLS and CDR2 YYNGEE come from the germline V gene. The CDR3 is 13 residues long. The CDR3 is CASSVAGGGEQYF.

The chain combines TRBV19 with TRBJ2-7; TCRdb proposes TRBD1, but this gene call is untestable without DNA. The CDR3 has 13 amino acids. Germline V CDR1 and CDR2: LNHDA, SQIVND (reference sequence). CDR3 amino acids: CASSIRDRDEQYF.